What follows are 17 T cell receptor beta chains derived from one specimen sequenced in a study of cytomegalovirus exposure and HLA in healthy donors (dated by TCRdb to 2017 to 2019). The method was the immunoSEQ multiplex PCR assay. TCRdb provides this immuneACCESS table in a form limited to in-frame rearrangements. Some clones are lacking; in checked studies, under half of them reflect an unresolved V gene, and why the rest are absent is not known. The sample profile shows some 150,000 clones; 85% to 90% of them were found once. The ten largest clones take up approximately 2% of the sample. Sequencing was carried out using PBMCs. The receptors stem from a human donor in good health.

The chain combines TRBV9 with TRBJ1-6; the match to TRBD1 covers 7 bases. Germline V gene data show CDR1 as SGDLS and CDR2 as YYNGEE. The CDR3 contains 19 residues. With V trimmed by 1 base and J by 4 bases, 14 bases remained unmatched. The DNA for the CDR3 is TGTGCCAGCAGCGTAAGGGACAGCCCTCATATATCATATAATTCACCCCTCCACTTT. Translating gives CASSVRDSPHISYNSPLHF.

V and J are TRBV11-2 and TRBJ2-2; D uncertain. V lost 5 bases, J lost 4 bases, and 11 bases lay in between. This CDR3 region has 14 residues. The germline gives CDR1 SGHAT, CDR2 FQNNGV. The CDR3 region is CASSGQRGTGELFF. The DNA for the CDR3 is TGTGCCAGCAGCGGCCAAAGAGGCACCGGGGAGCTGTTTTTT.

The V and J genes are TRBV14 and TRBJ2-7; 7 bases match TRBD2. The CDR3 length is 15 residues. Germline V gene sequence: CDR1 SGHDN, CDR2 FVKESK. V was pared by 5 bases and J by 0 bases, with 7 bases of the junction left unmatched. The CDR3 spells CASSESGIPSYEQYF. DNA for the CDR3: TGTGCCAGCAGCGAGAGCGGGATACCCTCCTACGAGCAGTACTTC.

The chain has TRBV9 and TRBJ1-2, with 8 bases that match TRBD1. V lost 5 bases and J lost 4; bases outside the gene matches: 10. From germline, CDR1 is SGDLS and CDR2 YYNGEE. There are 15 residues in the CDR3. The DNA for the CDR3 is TGTGCCAGCAGGAAGACAGGGGAAATTGGCTATGGCTACACCTTC. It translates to CASRKTGEIGYGYTF.

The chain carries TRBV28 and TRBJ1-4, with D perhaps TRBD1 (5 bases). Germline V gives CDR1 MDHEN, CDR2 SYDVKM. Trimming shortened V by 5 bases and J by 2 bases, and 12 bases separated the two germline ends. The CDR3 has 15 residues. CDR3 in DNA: TGTGCCAGCAGTGTCGGGGGGAACACTAATGAAAAACTGTTTTTT. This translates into CASSVGGNTNEKLFF. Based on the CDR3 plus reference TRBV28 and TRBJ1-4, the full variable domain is DVKVTQSSRYLVKRTGEKVFLECVQDMDHENMFWYRQDPGLGLRLIYFSYDVKMKEKGDIPEGYSVSREKKERFSLILESASTNQTSMYLCASSVGGNTNEKLFFGSGTQLSVL.

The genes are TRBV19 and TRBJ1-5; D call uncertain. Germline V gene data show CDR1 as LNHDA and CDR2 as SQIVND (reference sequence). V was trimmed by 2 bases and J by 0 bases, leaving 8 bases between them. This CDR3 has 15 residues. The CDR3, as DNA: TGTGCCAGTAGTATATCGGGTTATAGCAATCAGCCCCAGCATTTT. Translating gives CASSISGYSNQPQHF.

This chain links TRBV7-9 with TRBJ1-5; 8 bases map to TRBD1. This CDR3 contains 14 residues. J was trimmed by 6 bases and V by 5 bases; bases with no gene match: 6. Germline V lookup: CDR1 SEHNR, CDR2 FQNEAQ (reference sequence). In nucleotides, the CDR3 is TGTGCCAGCAGCGTAGACAGGGGACCTCAGCCCCAGCATTTT. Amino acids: CASSVDRGPQPQHF.

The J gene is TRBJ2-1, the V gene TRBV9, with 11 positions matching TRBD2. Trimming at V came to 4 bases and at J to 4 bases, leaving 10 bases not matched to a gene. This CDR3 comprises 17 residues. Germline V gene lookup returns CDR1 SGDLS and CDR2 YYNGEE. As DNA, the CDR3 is TGTGCCAGCAGCCCAGGGACTAGCGGTTCCATTTACAATGAGCAGTTCTTC. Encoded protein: CASSPGTSGSIYNEQFF.

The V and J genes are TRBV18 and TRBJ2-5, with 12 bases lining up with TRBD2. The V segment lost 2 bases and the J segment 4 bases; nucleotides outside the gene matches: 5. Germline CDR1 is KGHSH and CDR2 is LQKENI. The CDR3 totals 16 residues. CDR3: CASSPGLAGTIETQYF. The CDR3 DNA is TGTGCCAGCTCACCAGGACTAGCGGGAACAATAGAGACCCAGTACTTC.

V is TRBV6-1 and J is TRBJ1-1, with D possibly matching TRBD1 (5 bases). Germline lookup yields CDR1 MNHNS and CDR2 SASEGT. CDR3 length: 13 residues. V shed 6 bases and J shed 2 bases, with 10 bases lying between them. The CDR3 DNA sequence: TGTGCCAGCAGGCCAACAGGAAACACTGAAGCTTTCTTT. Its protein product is CASRPTGNTEAFF.

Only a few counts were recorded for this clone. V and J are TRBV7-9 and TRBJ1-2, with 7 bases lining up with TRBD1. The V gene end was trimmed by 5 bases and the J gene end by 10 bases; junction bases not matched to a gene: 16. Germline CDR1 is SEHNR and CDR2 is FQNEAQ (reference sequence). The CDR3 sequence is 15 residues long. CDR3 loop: CASSPRQGPGIVYTF. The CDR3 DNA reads TGTGCCAGCAGCCCACGACAGGGACCGGGGATTGTCTACACCTTC. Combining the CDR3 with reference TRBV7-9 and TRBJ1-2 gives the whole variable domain DTGVSQNPRHKITKRGQNVTFRCDPISEHNRLYWYRQTLGQGPEFLTYFQNEAQLEKSRLLSDRFSAERPKGSFSTLEIQRTEQGDSAMYLCASSPRQGPGIVYTFGSGTRLTVV.

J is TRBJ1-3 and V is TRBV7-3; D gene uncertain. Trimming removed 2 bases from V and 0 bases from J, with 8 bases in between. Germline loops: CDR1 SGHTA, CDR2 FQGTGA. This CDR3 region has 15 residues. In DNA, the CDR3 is TGTGCCAGCAGCTTAGCGGCGAACTCTGGAAACACCATATATTTT. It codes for CASSLAANSGNTIYF.

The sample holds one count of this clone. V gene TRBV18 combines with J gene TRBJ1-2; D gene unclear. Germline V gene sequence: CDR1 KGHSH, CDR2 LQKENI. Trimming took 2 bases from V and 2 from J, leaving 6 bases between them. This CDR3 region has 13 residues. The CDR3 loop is CASSPAGNYGYTF. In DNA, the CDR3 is TGTGCCAGCTCACCAGCAGGAAACTATGGCTACACCTTC.

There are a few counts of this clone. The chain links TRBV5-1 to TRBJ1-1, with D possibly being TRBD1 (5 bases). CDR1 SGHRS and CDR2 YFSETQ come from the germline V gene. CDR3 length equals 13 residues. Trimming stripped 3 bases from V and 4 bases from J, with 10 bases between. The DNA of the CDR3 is TGCGCCAGCAGCTGGGAAGGGGTCACTGAAGCTTTCTTT. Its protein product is CASSWEGVTEAFF. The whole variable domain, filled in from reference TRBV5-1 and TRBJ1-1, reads KAGVTQTPRYLIKTRGQQVTLSCSPISGHRSVSWYQQTPGQGLQFLFEYFSETQRNKGNFPGRFSGRQFSNSRSEMNVSTLELGDSALYLCASSWEGVTEAFFGQGTRLTVV.

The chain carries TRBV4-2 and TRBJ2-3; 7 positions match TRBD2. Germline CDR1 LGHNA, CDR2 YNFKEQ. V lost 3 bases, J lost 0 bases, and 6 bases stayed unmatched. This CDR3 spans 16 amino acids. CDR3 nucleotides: TGTGCCAGCAGCCATAGCCTAGCGGAGAGCACAGATACGCAGTATTTT. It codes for CASSHSLAESTDTQYF.

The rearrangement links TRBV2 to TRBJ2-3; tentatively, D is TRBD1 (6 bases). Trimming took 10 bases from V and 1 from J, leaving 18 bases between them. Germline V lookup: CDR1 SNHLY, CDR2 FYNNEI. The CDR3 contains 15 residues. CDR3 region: CAITKGTGRTDTQYF. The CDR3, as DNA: TGTGCCATCACCAAAGGTACAGGGCGCACAGATACGCAGTATTTT.

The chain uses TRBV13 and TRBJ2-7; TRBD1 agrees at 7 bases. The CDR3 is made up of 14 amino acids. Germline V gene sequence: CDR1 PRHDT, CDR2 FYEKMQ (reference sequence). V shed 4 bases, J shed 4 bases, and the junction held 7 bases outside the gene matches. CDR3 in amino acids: CASSSGDRGYEQYF. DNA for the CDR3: TGTGCCAGCAGCTCCGGGGACAGAGGATACGAGCAGTACTTC.